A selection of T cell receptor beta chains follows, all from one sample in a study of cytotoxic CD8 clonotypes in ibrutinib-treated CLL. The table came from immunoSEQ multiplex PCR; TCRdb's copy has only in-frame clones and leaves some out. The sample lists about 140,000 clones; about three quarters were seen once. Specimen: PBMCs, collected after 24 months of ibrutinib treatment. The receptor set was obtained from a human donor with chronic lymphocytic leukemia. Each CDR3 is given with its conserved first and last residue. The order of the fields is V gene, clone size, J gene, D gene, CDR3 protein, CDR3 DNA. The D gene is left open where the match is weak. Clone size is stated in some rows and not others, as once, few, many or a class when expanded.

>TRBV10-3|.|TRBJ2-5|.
CAISDWGSETQYF
TGTGCCATCAGTGATTGGGGCTCGGAGACCCAGTACTTC
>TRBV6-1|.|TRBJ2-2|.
CASSDPGPASANTGELFF
TGTGCCAGCAGTGACCCGGGGCCGGCGAGCGCGAACACCGGGGAGCTGTTTTTT
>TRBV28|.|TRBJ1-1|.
CATVDLTMNTEAFF
TGTGCCACCGTGGACCTTACTATGAACACTGAAGCTTTCTTT
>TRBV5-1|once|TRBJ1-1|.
CASSLGWGPGNTEAFF
TGCGCCAGCAGCTTAGGTTGGGGGCCGGGGAACACTGAAGCTTTCTTT
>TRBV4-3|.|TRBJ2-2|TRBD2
CASSQAVAAGGANTGELFF
TGCGCCAGCAGCCAAGCTGTTGCCGCGGGGGGCGCAAACACCGGGGAGCTGTTTTTT
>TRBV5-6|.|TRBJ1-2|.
CASSLGRGTIRFGYTF
TGTGCCAGCAGCTTGGGCCGGGGTACAATCCGTTTTGGCTACACCTTC
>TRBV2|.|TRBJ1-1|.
CASRGGSLNTEAFF
TGTGCCAGCAGGGGCGGGTCCCTGAACACTGAAGCTTTCTTT
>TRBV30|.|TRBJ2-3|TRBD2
CAWSRLAGILGTQYF
TGTGCCTGGAGTAGACTAGCGGGGATCCTTGGTACGCAGTATTTT
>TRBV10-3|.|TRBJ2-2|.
CAISPGDPTLSGELFF
TGTGCCATCAGCCCCGGGGACCCAACCCTTTCCGGGGAGCTGTTTTTT
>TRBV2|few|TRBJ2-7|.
CASSEGSTPYEQYF
TGTGCCAGCAGTGAGGGGTCCACCCCCTACGAGCAGTACTTC
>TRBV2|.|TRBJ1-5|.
CASNQHEGLPQHF
TGTGCCAGCAACCAACACGAGGGGCTGCCCCAGCATTTT
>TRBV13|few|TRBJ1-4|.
CASSPPDGELFF
TGTGCCAGCAGCCCGCCCGACGGGGAACTGTTTTTT
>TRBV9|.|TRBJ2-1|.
CASSVGQDGYNEQFF
TGTGCCAGCAGCGTAGGACAGGACGGGTACAATGAGCAGTTCTTC
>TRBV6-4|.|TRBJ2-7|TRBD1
CASSRNPRDRGGQYF
TGTGCCAGCAGCCGGAACCCCCGGGACAGGGGCGGGCAGTACTTC
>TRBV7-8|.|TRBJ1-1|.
CASSLGLASLGHTEAFF
TGTGCCAGCAGCTTAGGTTTGGCAAGCTTGGGGCACACTGAAGCTTTCTTT
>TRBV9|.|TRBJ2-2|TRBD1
CASSVSRGPPNTGELFF
TGTGCCAGCAGCGTCTCCAGGGGGCCCCCGAACACCGGGGAGCTGTTTTTT
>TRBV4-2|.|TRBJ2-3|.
CASSQDRKHTDTQYF
TGTGCCAGCAGCCAAGATCGGAAGCACACAGATACGCAGTATTTT
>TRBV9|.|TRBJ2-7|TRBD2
CASSAGLATVGEQYF
TGTGCCAGCAGCGCCGGACTAGCGACCGTCGGAGAGCAGTACTTC
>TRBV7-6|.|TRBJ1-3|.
CASSPWGGNTIYF
TGTGCCAGCAGCCCCTGGGGGGGAAACACCATATATTTT
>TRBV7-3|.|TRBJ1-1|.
CASSKQGRHTEAFF
TGTGCCAGCAGCAAACAGGGACGGCACACTGAAGCTTTCTTT